The 7 T cell receptor beta chains given below trace back to one sample, sequenced in a study of T cell responses to AZD1222 COVID-19 vaccine. Sequencing used immunoSEQ multiplex PCR; TCRdb keeps in-frame clones, though not all of them. Of over 100,000 clones in the sample, approximately 90% were seen once. Sequencing was performed on peripheral blood, taken on day 0 of AZD1222 vaccination. The receptors stem from an adult in good health.

This chain joins TRBV3-1 (or the pseudogene TRBV3-2) and TRBJ1-6; 7 bases agree with TRBD1. CDR1 LGHDT and CDR2 YNNKEL come from the germline V gene (reference sequence). J was trimmed by 13 bases and V by 2 bases; bases with no gene match: 5. The CDR3 runs 13 residues. CDR3 amino acids: CASSQKGAAPLHF. CDR3 bases: TGTGCCAGCAGCCAAAAGGGGGCGGCCCCCCTCCACTTT.

The chain couples TRBV28 to TRBJ2-7; 11 nucleotides agree with TRBD2. V gave up 8 bases and J gave up 7 bases; unmatched junction bases: 13. The CDR3 runs 15 residues. Germline V CDR1 and CDR2: MDHEN, SYDVKM. In DNA, the CDR3 is TGTGCCAGCTCAACCCGCCTAGCGGGGGGTAAAGAGCAGTACTTC. Translated, it gives CASSTRLAGGKEQYF.

The J gene is TRBJ1-4, the V gene TRBV28; D possibly corresponds to TRBD1 (5 bases). Trimming removed 6 bases from V and 7 bases from J, with 9 bases in between. The CDR3 is made up of 12 amino acids. CDR1 and CDR2 (germline): MDHEN, SYDVKM. DNA of the CDR3: TGTGCCAGCAGAAAGACAGTTGAAAAACTGTTTTTT. Protein: CASRKTVEKLFF. Supplemented by reference TRBV28 and TRBJ1-4, the full variable domain reads DVKVTQSSRYLVKRTGEKVFLECVQDMDHENMFWYRQDPGLGLRLIYFSYDVKMKEKGDIPEGYSVSREKKERFSLILESASTNQTSMYLCASRKTVEKLFFGSGTQLSVL.

V usage is TRBV7-2 and J usage is TRBJ2-7, with TRBD1 identical over 7 bases. CDR1 and CDR2 from the germline V gene are SGHTA and FQGNSA. V lost 4 bases and J lost 9; bases outside the gene matches: 18. The CDR3 loop spans 16 amino acids. CDR3 in DNA: TGTGCCAGCAGCTCAATTGTACCGGGACAGAGGCAGGGGCAGTACTTC. Encoded protein: CASSSIVPGQRQGQYF.

This clone was counted between two and nine times. The rearrangement links TRBV3-1 (or the pseudogene TRBV3-2) to TRBJ2-7; D may match TRBD1 or TRBD2 (5 bases each). V dropped 4 bases and J dropped 2 bases, with 12 bases sitting between them. From germline, CDR1 is LGHDT and CDR2 YNNKEL (reference sequence). The CDR3 sequence is 14 residues long. The CDR3 nucleotides are TGTGCCAGCAGCCTCGGGGCAGGCACCTACGAGCAGTACTTC. The encoded protein is CASSLGAGTYEQYF.

The chain combines TRBV28 with TRBJ1-1; D not certain. From germline, CDR1 is MDHEN and CDR2 SYDVKM. The CDR3 totals 12 residues. Between the trimmed V and J ends, which lost 1 base and 4 bases, there was a span of 4 bases. CDR3 in amino acids: CASSLFPTEAFF. The CDR3 coding sequence is TGTGCCAGCAGTTTATTTCCCACTGAAGCTTTCTTT.

This chain uses TRBV7-9 with TRBJ2-5; perhaps TRBD2 as D (5 bases). The CDR3 covers 14 residues. The germline V gene encodes CDR1 SEHNR and CDR2 FQNEAQ (reference sequence). Trimming cost V 0 bases and J 3 bases, with 8 bases left between them. CDR3: CASSLAGEKETQYF. For the CDR3, the DNA is TGTGCCAGCAGCTTAGCCGGGGAAAAAGAGACCCAGTACTTC.